This TCR beta chain was retrieved from a study of siplizumab effects on memory and regulatory T cells. V was shortened by 6 bases and J by 6 bases, with 17 bases between the two germline ends. The germline gives CDR1 SGHAT, CDR2 FQNNGV. The CDR3 spans 14 residues. In each sample, around 96,000 TCR templates were assayed. Generated by immunoSEQ multiplex PCR, the TCRdb table keeps only in-frame clones and is missing some. The data show 75,000 to 100,000 clones, approximately 93% seen once. The chain combines TRBV11-2 with TRBJ1-1; no definite D call. Sequencing was performed on non-Treg CD4+ T cells sorted from blood. The receptor was derived from a human donor in good health. CDR3 in amino acids: CASSKLREGAEAFF. DNA for the CDR3: TGTGCCAGCAGTAAGCTAAGGGAGGGCGCTGAAGCTTTCTTT.